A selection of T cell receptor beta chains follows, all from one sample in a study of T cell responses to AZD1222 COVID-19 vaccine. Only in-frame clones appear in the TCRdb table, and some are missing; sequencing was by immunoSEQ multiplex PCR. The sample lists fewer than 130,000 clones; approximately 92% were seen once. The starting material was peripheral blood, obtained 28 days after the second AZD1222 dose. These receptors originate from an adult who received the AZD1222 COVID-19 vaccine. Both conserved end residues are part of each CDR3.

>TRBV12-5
CASGLSGGAPYGYTF
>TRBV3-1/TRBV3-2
CASSQDFGQSSNQPQHF
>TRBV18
CASSPKLTVISTGELFF
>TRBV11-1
CASSLGGRGGSGELFF
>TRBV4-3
CASSHPSQGSYNEQFF
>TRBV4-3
CASSRNLATETQYF
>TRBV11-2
CASSGQGMNSPLHF
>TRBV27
CASSLSGGYNEQFF
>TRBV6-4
CASSRAGGSYNEQFF
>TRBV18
CASSPTAKKAMNTEAFF
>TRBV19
CASSNPKTGTGELFF
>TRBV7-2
CASRPGRLQETQYF
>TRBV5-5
CASSLGMGMAGYTF
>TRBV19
CASSSGNINQPQHF
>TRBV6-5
CASSRVLAPNEQFF
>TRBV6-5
CASLPDWDSGNTIYF
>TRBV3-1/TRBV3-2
CASSQDSGQGALGYTF
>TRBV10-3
CATKTGAPYEQYF
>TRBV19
CASSLEGNYGYTF
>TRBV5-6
CASSLGDPYEQYF
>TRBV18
CASSPGDRRETQYF
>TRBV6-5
CASRIPGLAGGEYF
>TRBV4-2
CASSPQGDTQYF
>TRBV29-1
CSVAGRGGEETQYF
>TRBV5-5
CASSQIDRTEAFF
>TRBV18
CASSGQGALPGEKLFF
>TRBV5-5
CASSLAGTESYEQYF
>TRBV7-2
CASSLVVSEAFF
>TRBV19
CASSQGIGSADTQYF
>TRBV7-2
CASSPGEHYGYTF
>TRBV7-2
CASSLASIPGAYEQYF
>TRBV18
CASSPPGTVATNEKLFF
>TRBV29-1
CSAKSSGNTIYF
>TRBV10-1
CASSEPPDNLSGELFF
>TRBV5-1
CASSLGAGVNTEAFF
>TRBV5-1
CASSLEFREQYF
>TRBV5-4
CASRRPGGSNTGELFF
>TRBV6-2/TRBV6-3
CASSYFAGASREQKETQYF
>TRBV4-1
CASSQFWNTEAFF
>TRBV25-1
CASSGGPEDYGYTF
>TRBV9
CASSVGTGFSYEQYF
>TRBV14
CASSQTGNYGYTF